This T cell receptor (beta chain) was sequenced during a study of T-cell memory formation after mild COVID-19. Study at large: TCR clusters largely stayed donor specific.

With constant-segment primers, 5'RACE yielded cDNA libraries of TCR alpha and TCR beta that carried sample barcodes and UMIs. TCRdb analysed the 5' RACE reads with MiXCR anew, one entry per CDR3 protein. The top ten clones hold 7% to 9.5% of a sample with hundreds of thousands of distinct CDR3 sequences, 20% to 30% of them seen once. A word on this clonotype: Its antigen is undetermined.

Study-wide results and caveats: Contracting clones from day 15 to 85 showed balanced CD4/CD8; later expanders favored CD4+. Contracting clones localized mainly to CM and EM when CD4+ and mainly to EMRA when CD8+.

Per germline, CDR1 SGHTA and CDR2 FQGNSA. V shed 5 bases and J 5 bases; nucleotides not matched to a gene: 7. This CDR3 comprises 14 residues. This TCR was recovered from an adult woman who had mild COVID-19 (a few samples of this study predate the infection). Cell type and time point are not known. The V and J genes are TRBV7-2 and TRBJ1-1, with TRBD1 identical over 8 bases. The sequenced material came from PBMCs or a T cell subset sorted from them (not recorded which). Here the CDR3 reads CASSPDRGGTEAFF. Written as DNA, the CDR3 is TGTGCCAGCAGCCCAGACAGGGGAGGTACTGAAGCTTTCTTT.